Sequencing of this T cell receptor beta chain was carried out in a study of blood T cell repertoires in COVID-19. Study details: Samples representing acute and convalescent COVID-19 were sourced from the United States, Italy and Spain. Nucleic acid was either cDNA or gDNA, and it came from T cells, B-cell-depleted T cells, or PBMCs.

As processed by the authors: By means of reference gene primer amplification, nucleated cell counts were estimated. Using immunoSEQ multiplex PCR, the repertoire was profiled, and TCRdb retains in-frame clones only, with some absent. The V and J calls and clone size are taken from that table; D and trimming were inferred from the DNA. The table lists roughly 200,000 clones, about 84% of them singletons. With 7 bases removed from V and 2 bases from J, the gap between germline ends came to 18 bases. CDR1 SNHLY and CDR2 FYNNEI come from the germline V gene. The CDR3 runs 16 residues. This clone has only a few counts.

Input material: peripheral blood. This receptor was identified in a woman of 80 years or more with acute or convalescent COVID-19. The chain couples TRBV2 to TRBJ1-5; tentative D call: TRBD1 (5 bases). The CDR3 spells CASNKGLGMGNQPQHF. DNA of the CDR3: TGTGCCAGCAACAAGGGGCTGGGGATGGGCAATCAGCCCCAGCATTTT.